This TCR beta chain was sequenced during a study of blood T cell repertoires in COVID-19. In germline, CDR1 is LNHDA, CDR2 SQIVND (reference sequence). V shed 6 bases and J 4 bases; nucleotides not matched to a gene: 7. The CDR3 length is 14 residues. Sequencing was performed with immunoSEQ multiplex PCR; in TCRdb, only in-frame clones are kept and a portion is missing. The profile shows 75,000 to 95,000 clones, 82% of them singletons. The source of this sequence is a human donor in a cohort sampled during active COVID-19. The chain carries TRBV19 and TRBJ1-2; TRBD1 aligns across 8 bases. Sequencing was done on a sample of peripheral blood. CDR3 bases: TGTGCCAGTAGCACCGGACAGGGATTCTATGGCTACACCTTC. It encodes CASSTGQGFYGYTF.